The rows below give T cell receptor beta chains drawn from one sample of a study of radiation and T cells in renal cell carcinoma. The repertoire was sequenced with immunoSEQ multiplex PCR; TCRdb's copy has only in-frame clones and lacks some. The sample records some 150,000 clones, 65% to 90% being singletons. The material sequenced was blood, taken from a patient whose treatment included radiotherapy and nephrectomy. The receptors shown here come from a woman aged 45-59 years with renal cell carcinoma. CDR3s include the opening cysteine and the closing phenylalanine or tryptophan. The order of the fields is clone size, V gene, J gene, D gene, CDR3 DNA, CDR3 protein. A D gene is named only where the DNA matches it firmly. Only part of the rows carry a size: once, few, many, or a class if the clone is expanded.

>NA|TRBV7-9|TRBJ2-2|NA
TGTGCCAGCAGCGTAGAGAGCACCGGGGAGCTGTTTTTT
CASSVESTGELFF
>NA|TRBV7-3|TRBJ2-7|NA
TGTGCCAGCAGCTACCAACAGGGATATGCGCAGTACTTC
CASSYQQGYAQYF
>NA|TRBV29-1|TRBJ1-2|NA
TGCAGCGTTGAAGGAGGTCCCTATGGCTACACCTTC
CSVEGGPYGYTF
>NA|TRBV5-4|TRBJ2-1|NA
TGTGCCAGCAGCTTGCCCGGACAGAGGAGCGTCAATGAGCAGTTCTTC
CASSLPGQRSVNEQFF
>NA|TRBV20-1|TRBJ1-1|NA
TGCAGTGCTCCTAACACTGAAGCTTTCTTT
CSAPNTEAFF
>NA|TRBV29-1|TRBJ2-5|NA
TGCAGCGTTGGACAGGTCAGGGGCGAGACCCAGTACTTC
CSVGQVRGETQYF
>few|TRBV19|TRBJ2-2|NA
TGTGCCAGTTCTCCAACTAGCAACACCGGGGAGCTGTTTTTT
CASSPTSNTGELFF
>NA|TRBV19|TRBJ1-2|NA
TGTGCCAGTATCGGCAGGGACTATGGCTACACCTTC
CASIGRDYGYTF
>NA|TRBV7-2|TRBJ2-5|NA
TGTGCCAGCAGCTTACAGCAGGGTGGGGAGACCCAGTACTTC
CASSLQQGGETQYF
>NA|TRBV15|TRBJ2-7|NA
TGTGCCACCAGCAGAGAGACCTACTACGAGCAGTACTTC
CATSRETYYEQYF
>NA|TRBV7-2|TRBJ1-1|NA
TGTGCCAGCAGCTTAGCGAGGGGGGTTAACACTGAAGCTTTCTTT
CASSLARGVNTEAFF
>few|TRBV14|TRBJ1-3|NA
TGTGCCAGCAGCTTGGGTGGAAACACCATATATTTT
CASSLGGNTIYF
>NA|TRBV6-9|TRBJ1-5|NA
TGTGCCAGCAGCCTTACCGCAGGGGACCAGCCCCAGCATTTT
CASSLTAGDQPQHF
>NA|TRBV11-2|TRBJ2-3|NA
TGTGCCAGCTCCGAGGGTTTCAGCACAGATACGCAGTATTTT
CASSEGFSTDTQYF
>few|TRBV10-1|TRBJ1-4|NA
TGCGCCAGCAGTCGGGAACAGGGCGCGAAGGTGTTTTTT
CASSREQGAKVFF
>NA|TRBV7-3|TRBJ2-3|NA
TGTGCCAGCAGCCCGGACGGAGTCACAGATACGCAGTATTTT
CASSPDGVTDTQYF
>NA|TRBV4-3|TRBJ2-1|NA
TGCGCCAGCAGCCAAGAAAAAATTTCGAGCTCCTACAATGAGCAGTTCTTC
CASSQEKISSSYNEQFF
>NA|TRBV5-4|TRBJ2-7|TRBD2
TGTGCCAGCAGCTCGCGCGTCGGGCTAGCGGGAAATTACGAGCAGTACTTC
CASSSRVGLAGNYEQYF
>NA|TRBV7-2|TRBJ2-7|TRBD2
TGTGCCAGCAGCCAGGAGGTGGGGAGGGCCCCCTACGAGCAGTACTTC
CASSQEVGRAPYEQYF
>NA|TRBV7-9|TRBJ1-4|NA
TGTGCCAGCAGCCCTATTGATGGGCAGATCGAAAAACTGTTTTTT
CASSPIDGQIEKLFF